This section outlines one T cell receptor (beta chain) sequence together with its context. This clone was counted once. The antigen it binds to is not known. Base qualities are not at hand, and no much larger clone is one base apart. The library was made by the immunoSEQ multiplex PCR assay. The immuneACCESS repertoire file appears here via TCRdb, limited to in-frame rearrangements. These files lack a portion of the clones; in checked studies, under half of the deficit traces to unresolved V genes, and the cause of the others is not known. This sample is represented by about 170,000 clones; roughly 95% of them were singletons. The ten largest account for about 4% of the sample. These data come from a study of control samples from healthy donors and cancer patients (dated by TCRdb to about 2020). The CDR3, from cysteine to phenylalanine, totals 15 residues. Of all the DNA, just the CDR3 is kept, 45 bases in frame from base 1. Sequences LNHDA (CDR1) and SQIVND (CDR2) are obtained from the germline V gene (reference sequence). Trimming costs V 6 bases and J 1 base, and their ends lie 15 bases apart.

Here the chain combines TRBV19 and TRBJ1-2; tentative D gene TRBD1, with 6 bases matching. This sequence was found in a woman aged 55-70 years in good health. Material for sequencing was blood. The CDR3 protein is CASRIDRSFNYGYTF. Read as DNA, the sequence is TGTGCCAGTAGGATCGACAGGTCATTTAACTATGGCTACACCTTC.